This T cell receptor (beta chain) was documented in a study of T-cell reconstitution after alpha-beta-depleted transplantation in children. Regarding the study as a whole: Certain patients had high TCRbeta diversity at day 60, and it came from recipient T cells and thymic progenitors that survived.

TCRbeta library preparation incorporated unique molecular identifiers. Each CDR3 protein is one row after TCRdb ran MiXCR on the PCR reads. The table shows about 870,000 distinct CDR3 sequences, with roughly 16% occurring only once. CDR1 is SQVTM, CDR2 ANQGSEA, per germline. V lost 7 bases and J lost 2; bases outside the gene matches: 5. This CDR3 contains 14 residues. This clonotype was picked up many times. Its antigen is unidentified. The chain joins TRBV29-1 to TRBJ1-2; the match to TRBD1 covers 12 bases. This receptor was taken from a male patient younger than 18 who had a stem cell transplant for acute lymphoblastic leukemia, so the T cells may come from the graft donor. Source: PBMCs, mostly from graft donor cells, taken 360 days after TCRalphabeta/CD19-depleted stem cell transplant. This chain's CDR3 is CSAQGQGANYGYTF. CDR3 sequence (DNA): TGCAGCGCCCAGGGACAGGGGGCGAACTATGGCTACACCTTC.